The next 20 T cell receptor beta chains were all read from a single sample in a study of cytomegalovirus exposure and HLA in healthy donors. PCR primers comprised 60 Vbeta and 13 Jbeta primers. Generated by immunoSEQ multiplex PCR, the TCRdb table keeps only in-frame clones and is missing some. The sample has 150,000 to 200,000 clones, over 60% seen once. The sequencing input was PBMCs. Source of these receptors: a woman aged 35 to 49 in good health and CMV-seronegative.

The chain uses TRBV5-4 and TRBJ2-3; possible D gene TRBD2, 6 bases. Germline CDR1 is SGHNT and CDR2 is YYREEE (reference sequence). V shed 4 bases and J shed 2 bases, with 11 bases lying between them. The CDR3 spans 14 residues. CDR3 DNA sequence: TGTGCCAGCAGCCCCAAGCGGGCCACAGATACGCAGTATTTT. This translates into CASSPKRATDTQYF.

V usage is TRBV4-3 and J usage is TRBJ2-1, with D tentatively TRBD1 (5 bases). Per germline, CDR1 LGHNA and CDR2 YSLEER. The CDR3 consists of 15 residues. The V and J ends lost 0 bases and 3 bases respectively, with 9 bases between them. The CDR3 DNA reads TGCGCCAGCAGCCAAGATAAGACAGTCTACAATGAGCAGTTCTTC. Protein product: CASSQDKTVYNEQFF.

The rearrangement joins TRBV6-5 to TRBJ2-7; D is possibly TRBD1 (5 bases). The CDR3 is 14 residues long. From germline, CDR1 is MNHEY and CDR2 SVGAGI. Trimming took 5 bases from V and 2 from J, leaving 13 bases between them. The CDR3 region has the DNA TGTGCCAGCAGTAGAACAGGAACCCCCTACGAGCAGTACTTC. Residues: CASSRTGTPYEQYF.

The rearrangement uses TRBV11-3 and TRBJ1-1; D might be TRBD1 (5 bases). This CDR3 is 15 amino acids long. Trimming pared 5 bases from V and 1 base from J, leaving 14 bases between. Germline CDR1 and CDR2: SGHNT and YENEEA. The CDR3 DNA reads as TGTGCCAGCAGCGCTCTTTCGGGGGGGAACACTGAAGCTTTCTTT. It encodes CASSALSGGNTEAFF.

The chain links TRBV9 to TRBJ2-6; 12 positions match TRBD1. Looked up from germline, CDR1 is SGDLS and CDR2 is YYNGEE. CDR3 size: 18 residues. Trimming at V came to 4 bases and at J to 0 bases, leaving 5 bases not matched to a gene. CDR3 nucleotides: TGTGCCAGCAGCCAGGGACAGGGGGCTTTCTCTGGGGCCAACGTCCTGACTTTC. Protein: CASSQGQGAFSGANVLTF.

The genes are TRBV9 and TRBJ1-2, with TRBD1 matching over 9 bases. With 3 bases clipped from V and 0 bases from J, the junction kept 15 bases outside the gene matches. Germline loops: CDR1 SGDLS, CDR2 YYNGEE. The CDR3 runs to 19 residues. The CDR3 region is CASSGTGGAVYNTNYGYTF. CDR3 in DNA: TGTGCCAGCAGCGGAACAGGGGGCGCCGTATATAACACTAACTATGGCTACACCTTC.

J is TRBJ1-2 and V is TRBV30; tentative D call: TRBD1 (5 bases). Germline CDR1 reads GTSNPN; CDR2 reads SVGIG (reference sequence). The CDR3 totals 13 residues. Trimming pared 0 bases from V and 7 bases from J, leaving 12 bases between. CDR3 sequence (DNA): TGTGCCTGGAGTGTCGGAGGGGCCCCTGGCTACACCTTC. This sequence encodes CAWSVGGAPGYTF.

This chain joins TRBV2 and TRBJ2-1, with 8 bases matching TRBD1. The CDR3 extends over 13 amino acids. After removal of 10 bases from V and 4 bases from J, the junction contained 6 bases not matched to a gene. CDR1 and CDR2 (germline): SNHLY, FYNNEI. CDR3 in amino acids: CATRGLSYNEQFF. The CDR3, as DNA: TGTGCCACCAGGGGGCTAAGTTACAATGAGCAGTTCTTC.

The table lists this clone with a count of one. V and J are TRBV10-3 and TRBJ2-5; 9 bases match TRBD1. This CDR3 contains 16 residues. Germline V gene sequence: CDR1 ENHRY, CDR2 SYGVKD. Trimming at V came to 6 bases and at J to 5 bases, leaving 13 bases not matched to a gene. CDR3 bases: TGTGCCATCAGCCCTACCGGGACAGGGTCCCGGGAGACCCAGTACTTC. Residues: CAISPTGTGSRETQYF.

V gene TRBV18 combines with J gene TRBJ2-5; D gene unclear. This CDR3 is built from 14 residues. The germline V gene has CDR1 KGHSH and CDR2 LQKENI. The germline V and J ends were trimmed by 3 bases and 0 bases, with 8 bases remaining between them. CDR3 sequence (DNA): TGTGCCAGCTCACCCTTATCGTACCAAGAGACCCAGTACTTC. Translating gives CASSPLSYQETQYF. Full variable domain (outside the CDR3, taken from reference TRBV18 and TRBJ2-5): NAGVMQNPRHLVRRRGQEARLRCSPMKGHSHVYWYRQLPEEGLKFMVYLQKENIIDESGMPKERFSAEFPKEGPSILRIQQVVRGDSAAYFCASSPLSYQETQYFGPGTRLLVL.

V usage is TRBV30 and J usage is TRBJ2-7; D is perhaps TRBD2 (5 bases). Germline-derived CDR1 and CDR2 are GTSNPN and SVGIG (reference sequence). This CDR3 region has 12 residues. V was clipped by 0 bases and J by 2 bases, with 5 bases between them. CDR3 nucleotides: TGTGCCTGGAGTGTCGGGACCTACGAGCAGTACTTC. Its translation is CAWSVGTYEQYF.

This sequence joins TRBV7-2 and TRBJ2-5; the D is unclear. The ends were cut back, 4 bases at V and 2 bases at J, with 5 bases in the middle. The CDR3 covers 12 residues. Looked up from germline, CDR1 is SGHTA and CDR2 is FQGNSA. This CDR3 reads CASSSTQETQYF. The CDR3 region has the DNA TGTGCCAGCAGCTCAACTCAAGAGACCCAGTACTTC.

The chain is built from TRBV6-5 and TRBJ1-1; no firm D call. CDR1 and CDR2 (germline): MNHEY, SVGAGI. This CDR3 contains 15 residues. V was pared by 8 bases and J by 1 base, with 17 bases between. The CDR3 here is CASLRNLQPNTEAFF. In nucleotides, the CDR3 is TGTGCCAGCCTACGGAATCTACAGCCGAACACTGAAGCTTTCTTT.

The J gene is TRBJ1-2, the V gene TRBV7-2; 7 positions agree with TRBD1. CDR1 and CDR2 (germline): SGHTA, FQGNSA. The V gene end was trimmed by 1 base and the J gene end by 2 bases; junction bases not matched to a gene: 4. The CDR3 is 15 residues long. Here the CDR3 DNA reads TGTGCCAGCAGCTTAGATGCAGGGGGAAACTATGGCTACACCTTC. Encoded protein: CASSLDAGGNYGYTF.

The count of this clone is one. The genes are TRBV6-1 and TRBJ2-3; D is ambiguous. The germline V and J ends were trimmed by 2 bases and 2 bases, with 14 bases remaining between them. Germline V CDR1 and CDR2: MNHNS, SASEGT. The CDR3 totals 16 residues. CDR3 in amino acids: CASSERPVAATDTQYF. The DNA for the CDR3 is TGTGCCAGCAGTGAAAGACCCGTTGCGGCCACAGATACGCAGTATTTT.

This clone was observed a handful of times. The genes are TRBV7-2 and TRBJ2-5; 13 nucleotides agree with TRBD2. This CDR3 is 17 amino acids long. V shed 3 bases, J shed 4 bases, and the junction held 8 bases outside the gene matches. Germline V gives CDR1 SGHTA, CDR2 FQGNSA. This CDR3 reads CASSFTPRTSGGETQYF. CDR3 bases: TGTGCCAGCAGCTTCACACCTCGGACTAGCGGGGGAGAGACCCAGTACTTC.

The chain joins TRBV6-1 to TRBJ2-2; 7 bases fit TRBD2. J gave up 7 bases and V 4 bases, and 12 bases lay outside the gene matches. Germline CDR1 is MNHNS and CDR2 is SASEGT. The CDR3 has 16 amino acids. The CDR3, as DNA: TGTGCCAGCAGTGCTAGCGGTGGGGAGGGGCTCGGGGAGCTGTTTTTT. Protein product: CASSASGGEGLGELFF.

The genes are TRBV19 and TRBJ1-2; the match to TRBD1 covers 7 bases. V was pared by 6 bases and J by 4 bases, with 11 bases of the junction left unmatched. CDR1 LNHDA and CDR2 SQIVND come from the germline V gene (reference sequence). This CDR3 has 15 amino acids. CDR3 amino acids: CASRTAPGQVYGYTF. The CDR3 DNA reads TGTGCCAGTAGGACCGCCCCAGGACAGGTCTATGGCTACACCTTC.

This clone was found once. The chain links TRBV7-2 to TRBJ2-1; 8 nucleotides match TRBD1. Germline CDR1 is SGHTA and CDR2 is FQGNSA. CDR3 length: 17 residues. The V gene end was trimmed by 5 bases and the J gene end by 7 bases; junction bases not matched to a gene: 16. The CDR3 protein is CASSAHVVGQGANEQFF. For the CDR3, the DNA is TGTGCCAGCAGCGCCCACGTGGTCGGACAGGGTGCAAATGAGCAGTTCTTC.

This sequence joins TRBV15 and TRBJ1-4, with D perhaps TRBD1 (5 bases). The CDR3 length is 17 residues. The germline gives CDR1 LNHNV, CDR2 YYDKDF (reference sequence). The ends were cut back, 0 bases at V and 4 bases at J, with 15 bases in the middle. The CDR3 DNA is TGTGCCACCAGCAGAGATTTAAGGGGCCCTCGTAATGAAAAACTGTTTTTT. Amino acids: CATSRDLRGPRNEKLFF.